Following are 28 T cell receptor beta chains from one sample sequenced in a study of PD-L1 blockade in urothelial cancer. Time point of the sample: pretreatment peripheral blood. Repertoires were generated with immunoSEQ multiplex PCR, while TCRdb's copy carries only in-frame clones and drops some. Found here are approximately 47,000 clones, 82% of them singletons; the top ten hold approximately 1.9%. This specimen was PBMCs, taken around atezolizumab (anti-PD-L1) treatment. These receptor sequences come from a man in his fifties with urothelial cancer.

This chain uses TRBV28 with TRBJ1-2; D gene ambiguous. V was cut by 5 bases and J by 9 bases, with 19 bases left in between. Germline loops: CDR1 MDHEN, CDR2 SYDVKM. CDR3 length equals 14 residues. The CDR3 loop reads CASSITMEGRSYTF. Written as DNA, the CDR3 is TGTGCCAGCAGTATCACTATGGAGGGTAGGAGCTACACCTTC.

The rearrangement uses TRBV18 and TRBJ1-2; TRBD1 is a possible D gene (6 bases). The V gene's germline CDR1 is KGHSH and CDR2 LQKENI. Trimming took 1 base from V and 6 from J, leaving 9 bases between them. This CDR3 is built from 13 residues. CDR3 protein: CASSPQGDDGYTF. The CDR3 DNA is TGTGCCAGCTCACCACAGGGGGATGATGGCTACACCTTC.

This chain uses TRBV19 with TRBJ2-6; perhaps TRBD2 as D (6 bases). V lost 1 base and J 0 bases, leaving 16 bases between the germline ends. Looked up from germline, CDR1 is LNHDA and CDR2 is SQIVND (reference sequence). This CDR3 spans 19 amino acids. The DNA for the CDR3 is TGTGCCAGTAGTATAGCTCTCGGGGGATCACCCTCTGGGGCCAACGTCCTGACTTTC. This sequence encodes CASSIALGGSPSGANVLTF. The full variable domain, its missing parts supplied by reference TRBV19 and TRBJ2-6, is DGGITQSPKYLFRKEGQNVTLSCEQNLNHDAMYWYRQDPGQGLRLIYYSQIVNDFQKGDIAEGYSVSREKKESFPLTVTSAQKNPTAFYLCASSIALGGSPSGANVLTFGAGSRLTVL.

The rearrangement joins TRBV5-1 to TRBJ1-1; 8 bases match TRBD1. This CDR3 has 14 amino acids. J lost 1 base, V lost 2 bases, and 1 base had no gene match. The germline gives CDR1 SGHRS, CDR2 YFSETQ. This CDR3 is CASSFGTGNTEAFF. The CDR3 region has the DNA TGCGCCAGCAGCTTCGGGACAGGGAACACTGAAGCTTTCTTT.

The chain has TRBV4-1 and TRBJ1-1, with 9 bases that match TRBD1. In germline, CDR1 is MGHRA, CDR2 YSYEKL. The CDR3 runs to 15 residues. V lost 4 bases, J lost 6 bases, and 9 bases stayed unmatched. Written as DNA, the CDR3 is TGCGCCAGCAGCCTTCTAGGACAGGGGAAGGCTGAAGCTTTCTTT. Protein product: CASSLLGQGKAEAFF.

This chain connects TRBV7-9 to TRBJ2-2; TRBD1 is a possible D gene (6 bases). V was cut by 5 bases and J by 4 bases, with 14 bases left in between. Looked up from germline, CDR1 is SEHNR and CDR2 is FQNEAQ (reference sequence). This CDR3 has 15 amino acids. The CDR3 coding sequence is TGTGCCAGCAGCCCCAGGACAGCTATCACCGGGGAGCTGTTTTTT. Its protein product is CASSPRTAITGELFF.

V usage is TRBV27 and J usage is TRBJ2-7, with D perhaps TRBD1 (6 bases). V gave up 2 bases and J gave up 2 bases, with 16 bases separating them. This CDR3 has 16 amino acids. Germline lookup yields CDR1 MNHEY and CDR2 SMNVEV (reference sequence). CDR3 nucleotides: TGTGCCAGCAGTTTAGGGTTCGGACAGACCCCCTACGAGCAGTACTTC. This translates into CASSLGFGQTPYEQYF.

The rearrangement joins TRBV5-1 to TRBJ2-1, with 7 bases fitting TRBD2. This CDR3 is 14 amino acids long. The V gene's germline CDR1 is SGHRS and CDR2 YFSETQ. V dropped 0 bases and J dropped 7; count of bases not matched to a gene: 4. For the CDR3, the DNA is TGCGCCAGCAGCTTGGGCGGGAGTGGTAATGAGCAGTTCTTC. Protein: CASSLGGSGNEQFF. Filled out from reference TRBV5-1 and TRBJ2-1, the complete variable domain reads KAGVTQTPRYLIKTRGQQVTLSCSPISGHRSVSWYQQTPGQGLQFLFEYFSETQRNKGNFPGRFSGRQFSNSRSEMNVSTLELGDSALYLCASSLGGSGNEQFFGPGTRLTVL.

The chain employs TRBV7-9 and TRBJ2-6; TRBD1 matches 9 bases. J lost 0 bases, V lost 5 bases, and 5 bases had no gene match. CDR3 length: 17 residues. CDR1 is SEHNR and CDR2 is FQNEAQ in the germline V gene (reference sequence). The CDR3 sequence is CASSQMTGGSGANVLTF. In nucleotides, the CDR3 is TGTGCCAGCAGCCAGATGACAGGGGGCTCTGGGGCCAACGTCCTGACTTTC.

V gene TRBV5-8 combines with J gene TRBJ2-3; 12 positions agree with TRBD1. Germline CDR1 SGHTS, CDR2 YDEGEE. CDR3 length: 15 residues. The junction had 5 bases not matched to a gene; V was cut back by 4 bases and J by 5 bases. CDR3 protein: CASSPGTGGLDTQYF. The CDR3, as DNA: TGTGCCAGCAGCCCCGGGACAGGGGGCTTAGATACGCAGTATTTT.

J is TRBJ2-7 and V is TRBV6-6, with TRBD1 as a possible D gene (5 bases). CDR3 length: 13 residues. Germline CDR1 and CDR2: MNHNY and SVGAGI (reference sequence). V was shortened by 7 bases and J by 4 bases, with 14 bases between the two germline ends. The CDR3 loop is CASNKYTGYEQYV. The CDR3 DNA reads TGTGCCAGCAATAAATACACAGGATACGAGCAGTACGTC.

The chain joins TRBV5-1 to TRBJ1-1, with 7 nucleotides matching TRBD1. The length of the CDR3 is 16 residues. The germline gives CDR1 SGHRS, CDR2 YFSETQ. V was pared by 4 bases and J by 6 bases, with 15 bases of the junction left unmatched. The CDR3 coding sequence is TGCGCCAGCAGCCAGCAGATTCCCGGGACAGAATCTGAAGCTTTCTTT. The encoded protein is CASSQQIPGTESEAFF.

This clone was found once. The chain has TRBV5-1 and TRBJ1-2, with TRBD1 matching over 9 bases. Germline V gene sequence: CDR1 SGHRS, CDR2 YFSETQ. J gave up 5 bases and V 1 base, and 6 bases lay outside the gene matches. The CDR3 totals 15 residues. CDR3: CASSLRTGVRYGYTF. The CDR3 nucleotides are TGCGCCAGCAGCTTGCGGACAGGGGTGAGGTATGGCTACACCTTC.

The chain recombines TRBV6-1 with TRBJ2-1, with TRBD1 matching 7 bases. The CDR3 consists of 13 residues. V shed 2 bases and J 9 bases; nucleotides not matched to a gene: 4. The germline V gene encodes CDR1 MNHNS and CDR2 SASEGT. Here the CDR3 DNA reads TGTGCCAGCAGTGAAACCGACAGGGCTGAGCAGTTCTTC. Protein sequence: CASSETDRAEQFF.

The CDR3 is CASSPHTGSGNTIYF. The CDR3 DNA is TGTGCCAGCAGTCCGCATACAGGGTCTGGAAACACCATATATTTT. The chain carries TRBV6-5 and TRBJ1-3, with D possibly TRBD1 on 6 matching bases. CDR3 size: 15 residues. V shed 5 bases and J shed 1 base, with 12 bases lying between them. The germline CDR1 and CDR2 sequences are MNHEY and SVGAGI.

The chain has TRBV7-9 and TRBJ1-2; TRBD1 matches 12 bases. This CDR3 region has 16 residues. V gave up 5 bases and J gave up 8 bases; unmatched junction bases: 12. In germline, CDR1 is SEHNR, CDR2 FQNEAQ (reference sequence). CDR3 sequence: CASSTGTGGMREGYTF. The CDR3 DNA reads TGTGCCAGCAGCACTGGGACAGGGGGCATGAGGGAAGGCTACACCTTC.

The V gene is TRBV18, the J gene TRBJ1-5; no firm D call. Trimming removed 3 bases from V and 4 bases from J, with 7 bases in between. From germline, CDR1 is KGHSH and CDR2 LQKENI. This CDR3 has 13 residues. The DNA for the CDR3 is TGTGCCAGCTCACCGGGCGGGAATCAGCCCCAGCATTTT. This gives the protein CASSPGGNQPQHF.

The chain employs TRBV29-1 and TRBJ2-6, with a possible D match to TRBD1 (5 bases). The germline V gene has CDR1 SQVTM and CDR2 ANQGSEA. This CDR3 is built from 13 residues. V lost 4 bases and J 2 bases, leaving 6 bases between the germline ends. CDR3 loop: CSVGQTGANVLTF. CDR3 bases: TGCAGCGTTGGACAGACTGGGGCCAACGTCCTGACTTTC.

This clone showed up just once. This chain joins TRBV14 and TRBJ1-1; the D is unclear. The V end was cut by 2 bases, the J end by 6 bases, with 10 bases between. Germline V gene lookup returns CDR1 SGHDN and CDR2 FVKESK. The CDR3 has 13 amino acids. CDR3 sequence (DNA): TGTGCCAGCAGCCAAAGATACGGGGCTGAAGCTTTCTTT. It codes for CASSQRYGAEAFF.

CDR3: CASSSPLSWGLYGYTF. In DNA form, the CDR3 reads TGTGCCAGCAGCTCACCACTCTCGTGGGGGCTGTATGGCTACACCTTC. V and J are TRBV7-9 and TRBJ1-2; D may be TRBD1 (6 bases). The CDR3 extends over 16 amino acids. Germline V gene data show CDR1 as SEHNR and CDR2 as FQNEAQ (reference sequence). Between the trimmed V and J ends, which lost 4 bases and 5 bases, there was a span of 20 bases.

This clone has only one observation. V is TRBV28 and J is TRBJ2-2, with 10 bases that match TRBD1. The CDR3 covers 15 residues. J lost 4 bases, V lost 6 bases, and 5 bases had no gene match. Germline values: CDR1 MDHEN, CDR2 SYDVKM. The CDR3 sequence is CASRRQGAATGELFF. The CDR3 DNA reads as TGTGCCAGCAGACGACAGGGGGCTGCCACCGGGGAGCTGTTTTTT.

This rearrangement joins TRBV28 to TRBJ1-2; possible D gene TRBD1, 6 bases. Trimming shortened V by 3 bases and J by 7 bases, and 12 bases separated the two germline ends. Germline CDR1 reads MDHEN; CDR2 reads SYDVKM. CDR3 length equals 13 residues. CDR3 in amino acids: CASSLNRASGYTF. CDR3 bases: TGTGCCAGCAGTTTGAACAGGGCAAGTGGCTACACCTTC.

V is TRBV29-1 and J is TRBJ1-1, with 8 positions matching TRBD1. Looked up from germline, CDR1 is SQVTM and CDR2 is ANQGSEA. CDR3 size: 13 residues. After removal of 6 bases from V and 6 bases from J, the junction contained 9 bases not matched to a gene. The CDR3 coding sequence is TGCAGCGTCTCAGGGGGCGCGAGCGCTGAAGCTTTCTTT. This sequence encodes CSVSGGASAEAFF.

The chain carries TRBV5-1 and TRBJ2-3, with a tentative D call TRBD2 (6 bases). Germline CDR1 and CDR2: SGHRS and YFSETQ. The ends were cut back, 1 base at V and 3 bases at J, with 12 bases in the middle. The CDR3 runs to 15 residues. The CDR3 DNA follows: TGCGCCAGCAGCTTGTTTAGCGGTGGTACAGATACGCAGTATTTT. The encoded protein is CASSLFSGGTDTQYF.

The rearrangement uses TRBV2 and TRBJ2-3, with a possible D match to TRBD2 (5 bases). The CDR3 length is 14 residues. Germline-derived CDR1 and CDR2 are SNHLY and FYNNEI. V dropped 6 bases and J dropped 1 base, with 11 bases sitting between them. In nucleotides, the CDR3 is TGTGCCAGCAGCGCCGCCGGGGGCACAGATACGCAGTATTTT. Amino acid sequence: CASSAAGGTDTQYF.

This clone was seen a few times. This rearrangement joins TRBV10-3 to TRBJ2-1; D is possibly TRBD2 (6 bases). Germline assignment: CDR1 ENHRY and CDR2 SYGVKD. The CDR3 is 14 residues long. Deletions cut 5 bases from V and 1 base from J, with 9 bases between. The CDR3 reads CAISLAQSYNEQFF. DNA of the CDR3: TGTGCCATCAGTCTAGCGCAATCCTACAATGAGCAGTTCTTC.

In DNA, the CDR3 is TGTGCCAGTAGTGACAGAAGAAACTCTGGGGCCAACGTCCTGACTTTC. This sequence encodes CASSDRRNSGANVLTF. The chain uses TRBV19 and TRBJ2-6; tentatively, D is TRBD1 (5 bases). Deletions cut 5 bases from V and 0 bases from J, with 11 bases between. There are 16 residues in the CDR3. The germline V gene has CDR1 LNHDA and CDR2 SQIVND (reference sequence).

J is TRBJ2-7 and V is TRBV28; 12 nucleotides align to TRBD2. J gave up 1 base and V 6 bases, and 10 bases lay outside the gene matches. This CDR3 is 17 amino acids long. In germline, CDR1 is MDHEN, CDR2 SYDVKM. The CDR3 DNA follows: TGTGCCAGCAGCGCACCGGAGACTAGCGGGGGATCCTACGAGCAGTACGTC. This translates into CASSAPETSGGSYEQYV.